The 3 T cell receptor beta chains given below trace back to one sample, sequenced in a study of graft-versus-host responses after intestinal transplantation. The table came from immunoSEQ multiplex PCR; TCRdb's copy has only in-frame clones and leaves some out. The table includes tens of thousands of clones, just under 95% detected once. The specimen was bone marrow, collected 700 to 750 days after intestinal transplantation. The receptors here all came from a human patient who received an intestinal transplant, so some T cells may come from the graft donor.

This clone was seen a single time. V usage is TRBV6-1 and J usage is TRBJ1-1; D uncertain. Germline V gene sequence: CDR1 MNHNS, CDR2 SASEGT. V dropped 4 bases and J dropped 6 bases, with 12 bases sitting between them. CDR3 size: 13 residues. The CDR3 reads CASSVYGFPEAFF. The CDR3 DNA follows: TGTGCCAGCAGTGTTTATGGGTTCCCTGAAGCTTTCTTT.

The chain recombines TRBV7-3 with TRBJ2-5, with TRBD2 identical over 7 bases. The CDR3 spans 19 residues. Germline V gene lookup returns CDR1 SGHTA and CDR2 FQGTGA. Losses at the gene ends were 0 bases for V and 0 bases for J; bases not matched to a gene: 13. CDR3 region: CASSLTGGLSGTYQETQYF. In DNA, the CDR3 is TGTGCCAGCAGCTTAACCGGAGGACTGAGCGGGACGTACCAAGAGACCCAGTACTTC.

CDR3 coding DNA: TGTGCCAGCAGCAAAGCCGAGGGTGTCTACGAGCAGTACTTC. This gives the protein CASSKAEGVYEQYF. The rearrangement uses TRBV21-1 and TRBJ2-7; whether TRBD2, the table's D call, matches the DNA was not checked. TRBV21-1 is deemed a pseudogene. The CDR3 has 14 amino acids.